One and the same sample provided the 18 T cell receptor beta chains below, sequenced in a study of blood T cell repertoires in COVID-19 (dated by TCRdb to 2020 to 2021). Library method: the immunoSEQ multiplex PCR assay. TCRdb re-hosts the immuneACCESS table, in-frame sequences only. Its copies lack some clones; in the studies checked, an unresolved V gene accounts for under half of them, and the cause for the rest is not known. This sample lists about 200,000 clones; 85% to 90% were detected once. The ten largest clones take up 0.62% of the sample. The sample consisted of peripheral blood. These receptors came from a man in his fifties or sixties with acute or convalescent COVID-19.

The chain joins TRBV24-1 to TRBJ2-1; possibly TRBD1 for D (5 bases). Trimming took off 4 bases at V and 4 bases at J, with 10 bases between the two ends. This CDR3 contains 14 residues. CDR1 and CDR2 from the germline V gene are KGHDR and SFDVKD. This CDR3 is CATSDPDSYNEQFF. The CDR3 region has the DNA TGTGCCACCAGTGACCCTGACAGTTACAATGAGCAGTTCTTC.

This CDR3 reads CASSLEAGAEAFF. For the CDR3, the DNA is TGTGCCAGCAGCTTAGAGGCAGGGGCAGAGGCTTTCTTT. This chain joins TRBV11-2 and TRBJ1-1, with D possibly TRBD1 on 6 matching bases. CDR1 is SGHAT and CDR2 is FQNNGV in the germline V gene. The CDR3 sequence is 13 residues long. V was trimmed by 0 bases and J by 11 bases, leaving 13 bases between them.

The V call is TRBV5-3, the J call TRBJ1-1, with TRBD1 matching over 10 bases. TRBV5-3 is placed among ORFs of uncertain function. With 2 bases clipped from V and 3 bases from J, the junction kept 13 bases outside the gene matches. The CDR3 runs to 18 residues. The CDR3 loop reads CARSFFPRQGAGYTEAFF. CDR3 bases: TGTGCCAGAAGCTTCTTCCCTCGACAGGGGGCCGGTTACACTGAAGCTTTCTTT.

CDR3 bases: TGTGCCAGCAGTTATAGTAGTAGAGGCACAGATACGCAGTATTTT. This gives the protein CASSYSSRGTDTQYF. The rearrangement joins TRBV6-5 to TRBJ2-3; D is unclear. Trimming cost V 3 bases and J 1 base, with 11 bases left between them. The CDR3 sequence is 15 residues long. The germline gives CDR1 MNHEY, CDR2 SVGAGI.

The chain is built from TRBV27 and TRBJ2-3; D uncertain. Germline-derived CDR1 and CDR2 are MNHEY and SMNVEV (reference sequence). This CDR3 is built from 13 residues. The ends were cut back, 3 bases at V and 4 bases at J, with 8 bases in the middle. CDR3 region: CASSLRPPDTQYF. The CDR3 bases are TGTGCCAGCAGTTTGAGGCCACCAGATACGCAGTATTTT.

This clone came up once. This rearrangement joins TRBV5-1 to TRBJ2-1, with TRBD2 matching 9 bases. V trimming: 4 bases; J trimming: 1 base; junction bases outside the gene matches: 9. Germline CDR1 SGHRS, CDR2 YFSETQ. The CDR3 sequence is 17 residues long. CDR3 DNA sequence: TGCGCCAGCAGCGAGGGCGGGAGGGCCATTTCCTACAATGAGCAGTTCTTC. This sequence encodes CASSEGGRAISYNEQFF.

This sequence joins TRBV6-5 and TRBJ2-7, with 8 bases lining up with TRBD2. The germline V gene encodes CDR1 MNHEY and CDR2 SVGAGI. The CDR3 consists of 15 residues. V shed 2 bases, J shed 3 bases, and the junction held 6 bases outside the gene matches. The CDR3 DNA follows: TGTGCCAGCAGTTACGCGGGGGGAGGAGGCTACGAGCAGTACTTC. Translation gives CASSYAGGGGYEQYF.

The rearrangement uses TRBV28 and TRBJ2-5; the match to TRBD2 covers 7 bases. This CDR3 region has 16 residues. Germline lookup yields CDR1 MDHEN and CDR2 SYDVKM. Germline trimming cut 6 bases from V and 7 bases from J; bases unmatched to any gene: 17. CDR3 in DNA: TGTGCCAGCAGAGTTAGCTTAGCTGAAGGCGGGGGGACCCAGTACTTC. It is translated as CASRVSLAEGGGTQYF.

The genes are TRBV7-2 and TRBJ2-5; 10 nucleotides line up with TRBD2. The V gene end was trimmed by 3 bases and the J gene end by 3 bases; junction bases not matched to a gene: 1. The length of the CDR3 is 14 residues. Germline loops: CDR1 SGHTA, CDR2 FQGNSA. The CDR3 reads CASSFGLAEETQYF. The CDR3 region has the DNA TGTGCCAGCAGCTTTGGACTAGCGGAAGAGACCCAGTACTTC.

The chain links TRBV6-6 to TRBJ2-5, with 9 bases aligning to TRBD1. The CDR3 is 13 residues long. V shed 9 bases, J shed 5 bases, and the junction held 7 bases outside the gene matches. Germline CDR1 MNHNY, CDR2 SVGAGI (reference sequence). The CDR3 nucleotides are TGTGCCAGTCGTGGGACAGGGCATGAGACCCAGTACTTC. Amino acid sequence: CASRGTGHETQYF.

The CDR3 nucleotides read TGTGCCTGGAGTCAGGGGAATAGCAATCAGCCCCAGCATTTT. It is translated as CAWSQGNSNQPQHF. This sequence joins TRBV30 and TRBJ1-5; possible D gene TRBD1, 6 bases. From germline, CDR1 is GTSNPN and CDR2 SVGIG (reference sequence). CDR3 size: 14 residues. Trimming pared 2 bases from V and 0 bases from J, leaving 8 bases between.

This clone was detected only once. The gene calls are TRBV2 and TRBJ1-2; 7 positions match TRBD1. The V and J ends lost 6 bases and 4 bases, in that order; junction bases with no gene match: 8. Germline-derived CDR1 and CDR2 are SNHLY and FYNNEI. The CDR3 spans 14 residues. CDR3 DNA: TGTGCCAGCAGCGCCAGACAGGGAGGCTATGGCTACACCTTC. The encoded protein is CASSARQGGYGYTF.

The chain employs TRBV6-6 and TRBJ1-1, with D possibly being TRBD1 (5 bases). V gave up 7 bases and J gave up 3 bases, with 12 bases separating them. Germline assignment: CDR1 MNHNY and CDR2 SVGAGI (reference sequence). The CDR3 loop spans 13 amino acids. The CDR3 loop is CASTNGGYTEAFF. The CDR3 bases are TGTGCCAGCACCAATGGGGGGTACACTGAAGCTTTCTTT.

There are a few counts of this clone. The sample contains more than one DNA sequence encoding this CDR3. The rearrangement uses TRBV19 and TRBJ2-5; 9 bases align to TRBD2. J was trimmed by 5 bases and V by 6 bases; bases with no gene match: 10. The CDR3 length is 15 residues. Per the germline V gene, CDR1 is LNHDA and CDR2 is SQIVND (reference sequence). The CDR3 sequence: CASSPTGTSIETQYF. The CDR3 bases are TGTGCCAGTAGCCCGACAGGGACTAGCATCGAGACCCAGTACTTC.

The chain has TRBV6-5 and TRBJ1-1; TRBD1 matches 7 bases. Trimming at V came to 7 bases and at J to 0 bases, leaving 8 bases not matched to a gene. This CDR3 is built from 15 residues. Germline CDR1 is MNHEY and CDR2 is SVGAGI. CDR3 in amino acids: CASKFQGELNTEAFF. The CDR3 DNA sequence: TGTGCCAGCAAATTTCAGGGGGAGCTGAACACTGAAGCTTTCTTT.

This chain links TRBV7-9 with TRBJ2-1; D is unresolved. CDR1 is SEHNR, CDR2 FQNEAQ, per germline (reference sequence). The V and J ends lost 3 bases and 2 bases respectively, with 11 bases between them. CDR3 length: 15 residues. The CDR3 here is CASSLVSTTYNEQFF. CDR3 coding DNA: TGTGCCAGCAGCTTGGTTTCGACAACCTACAATGAGCAGTTCTTC.

V usage is TRBV7-2 and J usage is TRBJ2-1, with D maybe TRBD1 (5 bases). V was pared by 5 bases and J by 5 bases, with 13 bases between. CDR1 SGHTA and CDR2 FQGNSA come from the germline V gene. The CDR3 contains 14 residues. CDR3 amino acids: CASSPAPDNNEQFF. The CDR3 DNA sequence: TGTGCCAGCAGCCCAGCACCGGACAACAATGAGCAGTTCTTC.

The V call is TRBV9, the J call TRBJ1-2, with unresolved D. Trimming took off 3 bases at V and 0 bases at J, with 6 bases between the two ends. Germline values: CDR1 SGDLS, CDR2 YYNGEE. This CDR3 comprises 13 residues. The chain's CDR3 is CASSATTNYGYTF. The CDR3 region has the DNA TGTGCCAGCAGCGCGACAACTAACTATGGCTACACCTTC. The whole variable domain, remainder taken from reference TRBV9 and TRBJ1-2, is DSGVTQTPKHLITATGQRVTLRCSPRSGDLSVYWYQQSLDQGLQFLIQYYNGEERAKGNILERFSAQQFPDLHSELNLSSLELGDSALYFCASSATTNYGYTFGSGTRLTVV.